These 8 T cell receptor beta chains came from one sample sequenced in a study of blood T cell repertoires in COVID-19. Data came from immunoSEQ multiplex PCR; TCRdb stores just in-frame clones and leaves some out. The table shows around 63,000 clones, with around 77% occurring only once. The sequenced sample was peripheral blood. These receptors all stem from a woman in her seventies with COVID-19, enrolled during active disease.

The chain uses TRBV27 and TRBJ1-1, with TRBD1 matching over 10 bases. The V gene's germline CDR1 is MNHEY and CDR2 SMNVEV (reference sequence). Trimming cost V 5 bases and J 3 bases; bases outside gene matches: 6. This CDR3 has 15 amino acids. The CDR3 reads CASSPRQGADTEAFF. CDR3 nucleotides: TGTGCCAGCAGTCCTAGACAGGGGGCCGACACTGAAGCTTTCTTT.

This chain joins TRBV7-3 and TRBJ2-2; 10 bases are shared with TRBD2. This CDR3 has 14 residues. Losses at the gene ends were 5 bases for V and 5 bases for J; bases not matched to a gene: 2. Germline V gene data show CDR1 as SGHTA and CDR2 as FQGTGA. CDR3 amino acids: CASSAAGGTGELFF. Written as DNA, the CDR3 is TGTGCCAGCAGCGCAGCGGGAGGGACCGGGGAGCTGTTTTTT.

In DNA form, the CDR3 reads TGTGCCAGCAGCCCTCAGGGGGGATATGGCTACACCTTC. It is translated as CASSPQGGYGYTF. The chain carries TRBV9 and TRBJ1-2, with 7 bases fitting TRBD1. V shed 4 bases and J 5 bases; nucleotides not matched to a gene: 5. Germline CDR1 reads SGDLS; CDR2 reads YYNGEE. This CDR3 is built from 13 residues.

The V call is TRBV5-1, the J call TRBJ2-5, with 11 bases fitting TRBD2. Germline V gene data show CDR1 as SGHRS and CDR2 as YFSETQ. This CDR3 has 15 amino acids. With V trimmed by 4 bases and J by 2 bases, 4 bases remained unmatched. CDR3 in DNA: TGCGCCAGCAGCAGGGGGACTAGCGGACAAGAGACCCAGTACTTC. It yields the protein CASSRGTSGQETQYF.

J is TRBJ1-1 and V is TRBV19; no reliable D call. V dropped 5 bases and J dropped 6 bases, with 10 bases sitting between them. The CDR3 is 12 amino acids. Per the germline V gene, CDR1 is LNHDA and CDR2 is SQIVND (reference sequence). CDR3 nucleotide sequence: TGTGCCAGTAGTTGGTGGGCATCTGAAGCTTTCTTT. Its translation is CASSWWASEAFF.

This clone showed up just once. The chain links TRBV21-1 to TRBJ2-3; the listed D gene, TRBD1, was not tested against the DNA. TRBV21-1 is a documented pseudogene. The CDR3 is made up of 17 amino acids. This CDR3 reads CASSKVPGDREGGTQYF. CDR3 DNA sequence: TGTGCCAGCAGCAAAGTCCCTGGGGACAGGGAGGGTGGTACGCAGTATTTT.

This chain joins TRBV27 and TRBJ2-3; 13 bases align to TRBD2. This CDR3 contains 20 residues. V shed 5 bases and J 0 bases; nucleotides not matched to a gene: 14. CDR1 is MNHEY, CDR2 SMNVEV, per germline (reference sequence). CDR3 nucleotides: TGTGCCAGCAGTCTCCCTACTAGCGGGAGGGCGGCGACTAGCACAGATACGCAGTATTTT. Its protein product is CASSLPTSGRAATSTDTQYF.

The gene calls are TRBV6-2 or TRBV6-3 and TRBJ2-3, with 7 positions matching TRBD2. V gave up 5 bases and J gave up 2 bases; unmatched junction bases: 7. Germline V gene sequence: CDR1 MNHEY, CDR2 SVGEGT. The CDR3 has 15 residues. This CDR3 reads CASSSGVFNTDTQYF. Here the CDR3 DNA reads TGTGCCAGCAGTAGCGGGGTTTTTAACACAGATACGCAGTATTTT.